This TCR beta chain was found in a study of siplizumab effects on memory and regulatory T cells. The data were produced by immunoSEQ multiplex PCR, yet TCRdb's version contains in-frame clones alone and is incomplete. The table has 85,000 to 130,000 clones, 94% seen once. Remarks on this clone: The antigen is not known.

Study-level findings and limits: Siplizumab produced a significant drop in alloreactive sequences attributable to unstimulated CD4+ memory cells.

CDR1 and CDR2 from the germline V gene are MNHEY and SMNVEV (reference sequence). The CDR3 covers 14 residues. V trimming: 3 bases; J trimming: 1 base; junction bases outside the gene matches: 2. This chain connects TRBV27 to TRBJ1-1, with 7 nucleotides matching TRBD1. Sequenced: Tregs sorted from blood. This receptor was identified in a human donor in good health. In nucleotides, the CDR3 is TGTGCCAGCAGTTTTCGACAGGGGAACACTGAAGCTTTCTTT. Translated, it gives CASSFRQGNTEAFF.